The 21 T cell receptor beta chains reported below all come from one sample, sequenced in a study of tumor-infiltrating lymphocytes in primary liver carcinoma. Germline DNA was also extracted, with blood RNA taken from unsorted whole blood. Total RNA amounting to 500 ng was the source from which TCR beta cDNA was made with a constant-region primer. Generation of the TCR beta libraries relied on three nested multiplex PCR rounds using slightly modified ARM-PCR. Amplification in the first two PCR rounds was performed using TRBV1-TRBV30 forward primers and a C-beta reverse primer for 9 to 11 cycles each. One entry per CDR3 protein, called by TCRdb with MiXCR from the multiplex PCR reads. In the table there are over 250,000 distinct CDR3 sequences, around three fifths of which are singletons. Material for sequencing was peripheral blood. The receptor set was obtained from a woman in her 30s with primary liver carcinoma and hepatitis B virus infection.

The chain joins TRBV10-3 to TRBJ2-1; D tentatively reads TRBD1 or TRBD2 (5 bases each). The CDR3 extends over 14 amino acids. Germline CDR1 reads ENHRY; CDR2 reads SYGVKD. The ends were cut back, 10 bases at V and 5 bases at J, with 18 bases in the middle. The CDR3 loop is CATSIGDPNNEQFF. The CDR3, as DNA: TGTGCCACCTCTATAGGGGACCCCAACAATGAGCAGTTCTTC.

This clonotype came up once. One base away lies a much larger clone, so this may be a sequencing read error. The chain joins TRBV6-2 or TRBV6-3 to TRBJ1-6; D call uncertain. Germline values: CDR1 MNHEY, CDR2 SVGEGT. V lost 5 bases and J lost 9, with 8 bases in between. This CDR3 spans 12 amino acids. The CDR3 protein is CASSTCGSPLHF. Here the CDR3 DNA reads TGTGCCAGCAGTACGTGCGGTTCACCCCTCCACTTT.

This clonotype was recorded a few times. This sequence may be a read error, since a much larger clone differs from it by one base. The chain carries TRBV11-2 and TRBJ2-7, with D maybe TRBD2 (7 bases). The V end was cut by 5 bases, the J end by 4 bases, with 18 bases between. The CDR3 sequence is 15 residues long. CDR1 and CDR2 from the germline V gene are SGHAT and FQNNGV. In DNA, the CDR3 is TGTGCCAGCAGCCTACGGGGGGCGAGCTGGTACGAGCAGTACTTC. This translates into CASSLRGASWYEQYF.

The chain has TRBV4-1 and TRBJ2-3; 7 nucleotides line up with TRBD2. This CDR3 is built from 17 residues. The germline gives CDR1 MGHRA, CDR2 YSYEKL. V dropped 0 bases and J dropped 6; count of bases not matched to a gene: 12. The CDR3 DNA reads as TGCGCCAGCAGCCAAGACAAGGAGCGGGAAGTCAGGGATACGCAGTATTTT. This translates into CASSQDKEREVRDTQYF.

In regard to this clonotype: This may be a read error, as it is one base from a much larger clone. The chain is built from TRBV6-2 or TRBV6-3 and TRBJ2-1, with D maybe TRBD2 (5 bases). V dropped 9 bases and J dropped 6 bases, with 15 bases sitting between them. Germline lookup yields CDR1 MNHEY and CDR2 SVGEGT. This CDR3 is 13 amino acids long. CDR3 DNA: TGTGCCAGTCAGCGAAGCGGAGTCAATGAGCAGTTCTTC. Translation gives CASQRSGVNEQFF.

Concerning this clonotype itself: With a much larger clone just one base away, this may be a read error. The chain has TRBV6-5 and TRBJ1-1; maybe TRBD1 (6 bases). The CDR3 runs to 11 residues. Germline V CDR1 and CDR2: MNHEY, SVGAGI. The CDR3 DNA reads TGTGCCAGCAGAAAACAGGGAACAGCTTGCTTT. Its translation is CASRKQGTACF.

The J gene is TRBJ2-1, the V gene TRBV4-1, with 8 bases matching TRBD2. CDR3 length: 16 residues. Germline assignment: CDR1 MGHRA and CDR2 YSYEKL. V shed 7 bases and J 0 bases; nucleotides not matched to a gene: 8. The CDR3 is CASNPLAGSSYNEQFF. The CDR3 region has the DNA TGCGCCAGCAACCCCCTAGCGGGTAGCTCCTACAATGAGCAGTTCTTC.

CDR3 DNA sequence: TGTGCCAGCAGGTCATACTGGGGGGTGATCAATGGCTACACCTTC. This sequence encodes CASRSYWGVINGYTF. This chain links TRBV6-5 with TRBJ1-2, with D possibly matching TRBD1 (5 bases). The CDR3 length is 15 residues. Germline V CDR1 and CDR2: MNHEY, SVGAGI. The V and J ends lost 6 bases and 6 bases respectively, with 20 bases between them.

A word on this clonotype: A much larger clone lies a single base off, so this may be a read error. This sequence joins TRBV11-1 and TRBJ2-2; 7 nucleotides align to TRBD2. Germline CDR1 reads SGHAT; CDR2 reads FQDESV (reference sequence). CDR3 length equals 14 residues. The CDR3 reads CASSLRGAGGGLFF. The CDR3 coding sequence is TGTGCCAGCAGCTTAAGAGGAGCGGGCGGGGGGCTGTTTTTT.

This rearrangement joins TRBV29-1 to TRBJ2-7, with a possible D match to TRBD1 (6 bases). V was shortened by 2 bases and J by 5 bases, with 10 bases between the two germline ends. This CDR3 is built from 12 residues. Germline V gives CDR1 SQVTM, CDR2 ANQGSEA. The CDR3 loop is CSVETGFHEQYF. CDR3 in DNA: TGCAGCGTTGAAACAGGGTTCCACGAGCAGTACTTC.

On this clonotype: A read error is likely, as this CDR3 ends without the conserved phenylalanine or tryptophan. The genes are TRBV7-9 and TRBJ2-4; D not certain. The germline V and J ends were trimmed by 5 bases and 1 base, with 6 bases remaining between them. The CDR3 sequence is 13 residues long. Germline values: CDR1 SEHNR, CDR2 FQNEAQ (reference sequence). CDR3 bases: TGTGCCAGCAGCACTGGGGCCAAAAACATTCAGTACTCC. Protein: CASSTGAKNIQYS.

This chain links TRBV6-1 with TRBJ2-3; D not resolved. Trimming shortened V by 2 bases and J by 0 bases, and 9 bases separated the two germline ends. The CDR3 length is 15 residues. Germline V CDR1 and CDR2: MNHNS, SASEGT. The CDR3 nucleotides read TGTGCCAGCAGTGAAACAGTCCATAGCACAGATACGCAGTATTTT. It translates to CASSETVHSTDTQYF.

Of note for this clonotype: This sequence may be a read error, since a much larger clone differs from it by one base. The missing conserved phenylalanine or tryptophan at the end of this CDR3 makes a read error likely. The chain has TRBV5-5 and TRBJ1-5; a weak D match, TRBD1 (5 bases). Germline V gives CDR1 SGHKS, CDR2 YYEKEE (reference sequence). CDR3 length equals 13 residues. V was pared by 0 bases and J by 6 bases, with 7 bases between. CDR3 sequence: CASSLEGSQPQHY. Here the CDR3 DNA reads TGTGCCAGCAGCTTGGAGGGGAGTCAGCCCCAGCATTAT.

In its sample, this clonotype was seen many times. The chain combines TRBV11-2 with TRBJ2-1; D possibly corresponds to TRBD2 (5 bases). The length of the CDR3 is 13 residues. V shed 4 bases and J shed 6 bases, with 10 bases lying between them. Germline CDR1 and CDR2: SGHAT and FQNNGV. The CDR3 reads CASSSKRFNEQFF. CDR3 in DNA: TGTGCCAGCAGCTCGAAGCGGTTCAATGAGCAGTTCTTC.

This clonotype showed up many times. The J gene is TRBJ1-4, the V gene TRBV4-3; D perhaps matches TRBD1 (6 bases). CDR3 length: 15 amino acids. V was clipped by 5 bases and J by 4 bases, with 14 bases between them. Germline V CDR1 and CDR2: LGHNA, YSLEER. The CDR3 region is CASSESRQVNEKLFF. The DNA of the CDR3 is TGCGCCAGCAGCGAGTCAAGACAGGTTAATGAAAAACTGTTTTTT.

About this clonotype: A much bigger clone sits one base away, suggesting this may be a read error. The V call is TRBV4-2, the J call TRBJ2-5; D ambiguous. Trimming pared 2 bases from V and 1 base from J, leaving 8 bases between. This CDR3 is 14 amino acids long. Germline V gene lookup returns CDR1 LGHNA and CDR2 YNFKEQ. CDR3 residues: CASSQTRAQETQYF. The CDR3 coding sequence is TGTGCCAGCAGCCAAACCAGAGCCCAAGAGACCCAGTACTTC.

This clonotype was counted between two and nine times. J is TRBJ1-4 and V is TRBV24-1, with D unclear. The CDR3 runs to 12 residues. The germline V gene has CDR1 KGHDR and CDR2 SFDVKD. The ends were cut back, 1 base at V and 15 bases at J, with 11 bases in the middle. CDR3 protein: CATSDFLGEMFF. The DNA for the CDR3 is TGTGCCACCAGTGATTTTCTCGGGGAAATGTTTTTT.

V usage is TRBV30 and J usage is TRBJ2-5, with 7 bases lining up with TRBD1. CDR3 length: 13 amino acids. Trimming removed 5 bases from V and 5 bases from J; junction bases left unmatched: 8. Germline V CDR1 and CDR2: GTSNPN, SVGIG (reference sequence). The CDR3 DNA reads as TGTGCCTGGGGGTCACAGGGGCGTGAGACCCAGTACTTC. Protein product: CAWGSQGRETQYF.

The sample holds a few counts of this clonotype. A much larger clone is a single base away; this may be a read error. The CDR3 DNA follows: TGTGCCAGCAGCCATCTGACAGACTATGGCTACACCTTC. Amino acid sequence: CASSHLTDYGYTF. The V and J genes are TRBV4-2 and TRBJ1-2, with a weak D call TRBD1 (5 bases). Trimming left V 3 bases short and J 3 bases short, with 8 bases between. CDR1 is LGHNA, CDR2 YNFKEQ, per germline. CDR3 size: 13 residues.

J is TRBJ1-5 and V is TRBV19; D may be TRBD1 (6 bases). CDR1 and CDR2 (germline): LNHDA, SQIVND (reference sequence). V lost 5 bases, J lost 0 bases, and 17 bases lay in between. The CDR3 is made up of 17 amino acids. The CDR3 protein is CASSLGQGGNSNQPQHF. The CDR3 nucleotides are TGTGCCAGTAGTCTCGGCCAAGGGGGGAATAGCAATCAGCCCCAGCATTTT.

V gene TRBV6-2 or TRBV6-3 combines with J gene TRBJ2-1, with TRBD2 as a possible D gene (6 bases). Trimming cost V 5 bases and J 8 bases, with 13 bases left between them. The germline CDR1 and CDR2 sequences are MNHEY and SVGEGT. The CDR3 spans 13 residues. Here the CDR3 DNA reads TGTGCCAGCAGTCTTCTGGAGGGGCATGAGCAGTTCTTC. It is translated as CASSLLEGHEQFF.